This T cell receptor beta chain was sequenced in a study of graft-versus-host responses after intestinal transplantation. Whole-study context: For two to four years after anti-thymocyte globulin induction, all recipients took tacrolimus and steroids. General observations from the study: Allografts of patients with graft-donor T cell macrochimerism showed high graft-versus-host to host-versus-graft clone ratios. Detection of GvH clones occurred in recipient marrow, and some had their first appearance in ileum or blood.

Comments on this clone: Its antigen is not known.

Clones were read by immunoSEQ multiplex PCR, and TCRdb kept only the in-frame ones, dropping some. The table shows 75,000 to 100,000 clones, with roughly 87% occurring only once. The CDR3 is 14 residues long. In germline, CDR1 is MDHEN, CDR2 SYDVKM. The ends lost 7 bases at V and 4 bases at J; junction bases unmatched: 6. This clonotype was obtained from a human donor who received an intestinal transplant. The J gene is TRBJ2-4, the V gene TRBV28; 8 bases map to TRBD1. The material sequenced was unstimulated CD8+ T cells sorted from spleen or lymph node cells, taken before intestinal transplant. As DNA, the CDR3 is TGTGCCAGCACCCCTAGGACAGGGAAAAACATTCAGTACTTC. As protein: CASTPRTGKNIQYF.